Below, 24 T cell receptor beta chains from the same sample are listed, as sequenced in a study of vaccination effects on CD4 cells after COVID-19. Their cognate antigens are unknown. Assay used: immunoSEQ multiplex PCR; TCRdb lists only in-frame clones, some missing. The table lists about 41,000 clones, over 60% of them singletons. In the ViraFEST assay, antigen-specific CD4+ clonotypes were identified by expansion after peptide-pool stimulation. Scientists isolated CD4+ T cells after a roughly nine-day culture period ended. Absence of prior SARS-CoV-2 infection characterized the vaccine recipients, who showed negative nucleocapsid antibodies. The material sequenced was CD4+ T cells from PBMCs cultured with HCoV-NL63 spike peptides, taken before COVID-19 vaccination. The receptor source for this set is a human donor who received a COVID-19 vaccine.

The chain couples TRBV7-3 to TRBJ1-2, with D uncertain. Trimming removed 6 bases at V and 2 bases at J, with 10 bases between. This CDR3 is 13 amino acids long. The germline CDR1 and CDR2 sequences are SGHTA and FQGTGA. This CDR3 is CASSFDKNYGYTF. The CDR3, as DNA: TGTGCCAGCAGTTTTGACAAGAACTATGGCTACACCTTC. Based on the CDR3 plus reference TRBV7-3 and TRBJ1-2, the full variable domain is GAGVSQTPSNKVTEKGKYVELRCDPISGHTALYWYRQSLGQGPEFLIYFQGTGAADDSGLPNDRFFAVRPEGSVSTLKIQRTERGDSAVYLCASSFDKNYGYTFGSGTRLTVV.

The CDR3 is CASSLGQGGYNEQFF. In DNA form, the CDR3 reads TGTGCCAGCAGCTTGGGACAGGGGGGATACAATGAGCAGTTCTTC. The gene calls are TRBV7-2 and TRBJ2-1; 11 bases are shared with TRBD1. Per germline, CDR1 SGHTA and CDR2 FQGNSA. This CDR3 has 15 amino acids. V was pared by 3 bases and J by 4 bases, with 2 bases of the junction left unmatched.

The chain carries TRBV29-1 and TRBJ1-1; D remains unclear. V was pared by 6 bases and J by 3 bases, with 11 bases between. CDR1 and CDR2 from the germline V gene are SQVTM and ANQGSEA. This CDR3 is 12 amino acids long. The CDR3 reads CSVGRWDTEAFF. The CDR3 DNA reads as TGCAGCGTAGGACGGTGGGACACTGAAGCTTTCTTT.

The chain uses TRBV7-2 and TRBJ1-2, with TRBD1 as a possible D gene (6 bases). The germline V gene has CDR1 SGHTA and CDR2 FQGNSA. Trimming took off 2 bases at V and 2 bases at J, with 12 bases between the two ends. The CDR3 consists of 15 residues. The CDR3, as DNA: TGTGCCAGCAGCTTAACTACAGGGACCAACTATGGCTACACCTTC. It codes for CASSLTTGTNYGYTF.

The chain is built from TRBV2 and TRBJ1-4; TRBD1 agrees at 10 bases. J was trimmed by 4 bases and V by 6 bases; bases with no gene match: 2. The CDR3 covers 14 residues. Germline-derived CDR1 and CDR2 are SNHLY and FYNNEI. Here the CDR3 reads CASSGTGDNEKLFF. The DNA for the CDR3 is TGTGCCAGCAGCGGGACAGGGGATAATGAAAAACTGTTTTTT.

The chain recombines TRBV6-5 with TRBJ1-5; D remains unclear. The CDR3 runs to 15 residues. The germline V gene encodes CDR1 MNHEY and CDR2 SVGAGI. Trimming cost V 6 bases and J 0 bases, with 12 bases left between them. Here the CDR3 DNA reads TGTGCCAGCAGCGTGACACAATATAGCAATCAGCCCCAGCATTTT. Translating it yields CASSVTQYSNQPQHF.

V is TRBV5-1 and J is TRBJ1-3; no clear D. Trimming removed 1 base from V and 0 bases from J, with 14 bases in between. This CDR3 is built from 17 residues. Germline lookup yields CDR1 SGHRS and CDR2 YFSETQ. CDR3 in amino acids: CASSLRTGLVSGNTIYF. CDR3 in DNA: TGCGCCAGCAGCTTGAGGACCGGGTTAGTCTCTGGAAACACCATATATTTT. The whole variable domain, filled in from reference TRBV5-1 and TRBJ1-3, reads KAGVTQTPRYLIKTRGQQVTLSCSPISGHRSVSWYQQTPGQGLQFLFEYFSETQRNKGNFPGRFSGRQFSNSRSEMNVSTLELGDSALYLCASSLRTGLVSGNTIYFGEGSWLTVV.

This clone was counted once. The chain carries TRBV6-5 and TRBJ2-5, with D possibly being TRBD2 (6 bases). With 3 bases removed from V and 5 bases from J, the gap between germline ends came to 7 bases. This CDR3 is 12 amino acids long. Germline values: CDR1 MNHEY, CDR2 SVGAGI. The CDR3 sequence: CASSYGGETQYF. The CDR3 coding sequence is TGTGCCAGCAGTTATGGGGGGGAGACCCAGTACTTC.

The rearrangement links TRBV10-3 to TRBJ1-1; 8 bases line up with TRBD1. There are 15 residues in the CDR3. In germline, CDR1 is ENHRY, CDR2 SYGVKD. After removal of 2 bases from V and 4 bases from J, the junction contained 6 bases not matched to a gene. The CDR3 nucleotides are TGTGCCATCAGTGAGCTCGGAACAGGGGGCACTGAAGCTTTCTTT. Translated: CAISELGTGGTEAFF.

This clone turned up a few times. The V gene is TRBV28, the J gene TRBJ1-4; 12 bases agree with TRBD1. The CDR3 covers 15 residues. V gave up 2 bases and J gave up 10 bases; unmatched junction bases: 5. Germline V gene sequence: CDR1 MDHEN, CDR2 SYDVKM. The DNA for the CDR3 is TGTGCCAGCAGTTTAGACGGGACAGGGGGCGGAAAACTGTTTTTT. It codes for CASSLDGTGGGKLFF.

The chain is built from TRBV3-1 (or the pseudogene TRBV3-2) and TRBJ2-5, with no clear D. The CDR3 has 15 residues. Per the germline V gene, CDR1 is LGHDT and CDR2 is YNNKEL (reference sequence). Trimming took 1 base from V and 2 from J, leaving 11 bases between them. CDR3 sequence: CASSQGFAGQETQYF. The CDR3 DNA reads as TGTGCCAGCAGCCAAGGGTTTGCCGGTCAAGAGACCCAGTACTTC.

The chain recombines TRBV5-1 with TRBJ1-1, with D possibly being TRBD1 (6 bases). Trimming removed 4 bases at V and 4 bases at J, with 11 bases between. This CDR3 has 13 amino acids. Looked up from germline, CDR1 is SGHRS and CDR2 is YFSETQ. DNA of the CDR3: TGCGCCAGCAGCCAACAGGGTGGCACTGAAGCTTTCTTT. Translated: CASSQQGGTEAFF.

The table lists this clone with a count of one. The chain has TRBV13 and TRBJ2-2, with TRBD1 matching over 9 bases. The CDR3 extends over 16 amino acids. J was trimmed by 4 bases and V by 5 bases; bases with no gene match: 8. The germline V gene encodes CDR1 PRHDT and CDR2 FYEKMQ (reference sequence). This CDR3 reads CASSTNRGQGTGELFF. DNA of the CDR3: TGTGCCAGCAGCACTAACAGGGGGCAGGGCACCGGGGAGCTGTTTTTT.

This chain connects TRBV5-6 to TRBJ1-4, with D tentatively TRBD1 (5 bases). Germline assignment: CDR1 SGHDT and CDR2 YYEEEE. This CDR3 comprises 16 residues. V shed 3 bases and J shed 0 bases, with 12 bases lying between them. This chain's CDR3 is CASSWLGTATNEKLFF. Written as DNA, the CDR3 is TGTGCCAGCAGCTGGCTAGGGACTGCAACTAATGAAAAACTGTTTTTT.

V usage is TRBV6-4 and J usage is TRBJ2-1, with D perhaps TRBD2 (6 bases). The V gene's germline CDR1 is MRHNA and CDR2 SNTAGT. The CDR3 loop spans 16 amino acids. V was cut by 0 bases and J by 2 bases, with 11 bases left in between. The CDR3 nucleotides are TGTGCCAGCAGTGACTCGGGCGGGGAACCCTACAATGAGCAGTTCTTC. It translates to CASSDSGGEPYNEQFF.

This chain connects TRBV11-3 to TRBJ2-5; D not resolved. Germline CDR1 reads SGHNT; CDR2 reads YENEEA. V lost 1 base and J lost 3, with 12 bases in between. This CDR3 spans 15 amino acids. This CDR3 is CASSLGSVGEETQYF. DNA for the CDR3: TGTGCCAGCAGCTTAGGATCAGTCGGCGAAGAGACCCAGTACTTC.

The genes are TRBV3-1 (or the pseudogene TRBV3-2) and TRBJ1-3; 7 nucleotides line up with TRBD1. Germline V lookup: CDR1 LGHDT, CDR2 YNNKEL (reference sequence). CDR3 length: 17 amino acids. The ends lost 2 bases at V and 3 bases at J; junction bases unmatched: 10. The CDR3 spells CASSQPIYRGNGNTIYF. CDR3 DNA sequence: TGTGCCAGCAGCCAACCAATTTACAGGGGTAATGGAAACACCATATATTTT.

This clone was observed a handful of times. The CDR3 DNA reads as TGTGCCAGCAGTTACCAAGGGACAGGGGGGTACGAGCAGTACGTC. This sequence encodes CASSYQGTGGYEQYV. This chain connects TRBV6-6 to TRBJ2-7; 11 bases are a match to TRBD1. The germline CDR1 and CDR2 sequences are MNHNY and SVGAGI (reference sequence). The CDR3 extends over 15 amino acids. The V segment lost 2 bases and the J segment 4 bases; nucleotides outside the gene matches: 4.

CDR3 sequence: CASSDRGGANYGYTF. In DNA form, the CDR3 reads TGTGCCAGCAGTGACAGGGGAGGGGCTAACTATGGCTACACCTTC. The chain is built from TRBV2 and TRBJ1-2; possible D gene TRBD1, 6 bases. This CDR3 contains 15 residues. Germline CDR1 reads SNHLY; CDR2 reads FYNNEI. Trimming cost V 3 bases and J 0 bases, with 11 bases left between them.

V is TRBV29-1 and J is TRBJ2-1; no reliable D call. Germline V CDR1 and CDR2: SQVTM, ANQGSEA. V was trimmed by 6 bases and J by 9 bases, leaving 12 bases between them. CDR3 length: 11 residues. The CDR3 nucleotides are TGCAGCGTCCGGCTAGTTACTGAGCAGTTCTTC. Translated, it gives CSVRLVTEQFF.

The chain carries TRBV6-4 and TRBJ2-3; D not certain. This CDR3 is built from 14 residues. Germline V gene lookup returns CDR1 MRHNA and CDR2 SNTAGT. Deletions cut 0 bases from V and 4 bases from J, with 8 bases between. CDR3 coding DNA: TGTGCCAGCAGTGACTCGATACTCGCAGATACGCAGTATTTT. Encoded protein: CASSDSILADTQYF.

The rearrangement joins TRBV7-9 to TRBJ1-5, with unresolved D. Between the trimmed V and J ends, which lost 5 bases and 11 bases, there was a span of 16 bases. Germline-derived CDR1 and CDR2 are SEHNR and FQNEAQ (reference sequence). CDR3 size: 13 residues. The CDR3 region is CASSGLVGWTQHF. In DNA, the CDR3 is TGTGCCAGCAGCGGACTTGTTGGATGGACCCAGCATTTT.

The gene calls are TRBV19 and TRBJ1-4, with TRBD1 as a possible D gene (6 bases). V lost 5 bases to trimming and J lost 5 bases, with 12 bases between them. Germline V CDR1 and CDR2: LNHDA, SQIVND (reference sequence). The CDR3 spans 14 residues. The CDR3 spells CASSVTGGNEKLFF. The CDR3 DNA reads TGTGCCAGTAGTGTGACAGGAGGGAATGAAAAACTGTTTTTT.

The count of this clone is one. The CDR3 reads CASNGRGGSETQYF. CDR3 in DNA: TGTGCCAGCAACGGAAGAGGGGGGAGCGAGACCCAGTACTTC. The chain couples TRBV14 to TRBJ2-5; either TRBD1 or TRBD2 may supply D (6 bases each). V lost 7 bases to trimming and J lost 5 bases, with 17 bases between them. This CDR3 contains 14 residues. Germline V gene data show CDR1 as SGHDN and CDR2 as FVKESK.